What follows are 8 T cell receptor beta chains derived from one specimen sequenced in a study of T cell responses to AZD1222 COVID-19 vaccine. This table comes from immunoSEQ multiplex PCR, and its TCRdb copy is limited to in-frame clones, with some not included. The profile shows about 81,000 clones, approximately 90% of them singletons. The sample here was peripheral blood, taken 28 days after the second AZD1222 dose. The receptors stem from an adult who received the AZD1222 COVID-19 vaccine.

The V and J genes are TRBV7-9 and TRBJ2-1; no firm D call. Trimming took off 2 bases at V and 9 bases at J, with 5 bases between the two ends. Per the germline V gene, CDR1 is SEHNR and CDR2 is FQNEAQ (reference sequence). This CDR3 is built from 11 residues. The DNA of the CDR3 is TGTGCCAGCAGCTTATGGCGTGAGCAGTTCTTC. Translating gives CASSLWREQFF.

This clone appeared a few times. The genes are TRBV9 and TRBJ2-2, with a tentative D call TRBD1 (5 bases). The CDR3 runs to 14 residues. In germline, CDR1 is SGDLS, CDR2 YYNGEE. V lost 4 bases, J lost 1 base, and 8 bases lay in between. The CDR3 coding sequence is TGTGCCAGCAGCTTCACAGGGAACACCGGGGAGCTGTTTTTT. Translation: CASSFTGNTGELFF.

As concerns this clone: One end of the junction is discordant with germline, which a read error may explain. The V gene is TRBV7-7, the J gene TRBJ2-5; 7 nucleotides match TRBD2. Germline V gives CDR1 SSHAT, CDR2 FNYEAQ (reference sequence). CDR3 length equals 14 residues. The CDR3 coding sequence is TGTGCTAGCAGCTTTACCGGGACTAAAGAGACCCAGTACTTC. Residues: CASSFTGTKETQYF.

The rearrangement joins TRBV6-2 or TRBV6-3 to TRBJ2-3; D tentatively reads TRBD1 or TRBD2 (5 bases each). CDR1 MNHEY and CDR2 SVGEGT come from the germline V gene. The CDR3 totals 15 residues. The V end was cut by 4 bases, the J end by 4 bases, with 15 bases between. The CDR3 bases are TGTGCCAGCAGTTCGGCTAGTCGGGGACCAGATACGCAGTATTTT. It encodes CASSSASRGPDTQYF.

The chain couples TRBV12-3 or TRBV12-4 to TRBJ2-7; no clear D gene. V lost 4 bases and J 2 bases, leaving 9 bases between the germline ends. This CDR3 contains 13 residues. CDR3 DNA sequence: TGTGCCAGCAGTTATCATGGGGCCTACGAGCAGTACTTC. Amino acid sequence: CASSYHGAYEQYF.

The chain employs TRBV7-2 and TRBJ1-3; D possibly corresponds to TRBD1 (5 bases). Germline V gene data show CDR1 as SGHTA and CDR2 as FQGNSA. The V end was cut by 2 bases, the J end by 4 bases, with 9 bases between. The CDR3 has 14 amino acids. The CDR3 bases are TGTGCCAGCAGCTTAAGCAGGGTGGGAAACACCATATATTTT. This gives the protein CASSLSRVGNTIYF.

V gene TRBV6-2 or TRBV6-3 combines with J gene TRBJ1-1; D is ambiguous. Germline lookup yields CDR1 MNHEY and CDR2 SVGEGT. Trimming left V 6 bases short and J 3 bases short, with 14 bases between. This CDR3 contains 14 residues. The CDR3 loop reads CASSRGTIYTEAFF. In DNA form, the CDR3 reads TGTGCCAGCAGCCGAGGAACCATATACACTGAAGCTTTCTTT.

This chain links TRBV30 with TRBJ1-3; D not resolved. Per the germline V gene, CDR1 is GTSNPN and CDR2 is SVGIG (reference sequence). V gave up 0 bases and J gave up 0 bases, with 9 bases separating them. The CDR3 has 15 amino acids. The DNA for the CDR3 is TGTGCCTGGAGTGTACTCGGTAGCTCTGGAAACACCATATATTTT. Translation gives CAWSVLGSSGNTIYF.